A single sample gave rise to the 11 T cell receptor beta chains below, sequenced in a study of OX40 agonist ivuxolimab in advanced cancers. TCRdb's table, derived via immunoSEQ multiplex PCR, lists solely in-frame clones and lacks some. The profile shows approximately 66,000 clones, about 85% of them singletons. The sample was CD4+ or CD8+ T cells sorted from blood, taken in a trial of the OX40 agonist ivuxolimab. The receptors were gathered from an adult with an advanced solid tumor such as melanoma, head and neck, liver or kidney cancer.

The gene calls are TRBV11-2 and TRBJ2-3, with 8 bases that match TRBD1. Unmatched junction bases numbered 8, after V lost 4 bases and J lost 2 bases. The CDR3 is 16 amino acids. Germline V gene lookup returns CDR1 SGHAT and CDR2 FQNNGV. The CDR3 region is CASSSGRQGFTDTQYF. CDR3 nucleotide sequence: TGTGCCAGCAGCTCCGGGAGACAGGGGTTCACAGATACGCAGTATTTT.

This chain joins TRBV27 and TRBJ2-3, with D perhaps TRBD1 or TRBD2 (5 bases each). The length of the CDR3 is 15 residues. The V end lost 3 bases, the J end lost 6 bases, and 16 bases lay between the germline ends. Germline CDR1 and CDR2: MNHEY and SMNVEV (reference sequence). The CDR3 DNA follows: TGTGCCAGCAGTTTCCAGAAGCCGGGGCGGGATACGCAGTATTTT. It codes for CASSFQKPGRDTQYF.

This chain links TRBV19 with TRBJ2-2, with D perhaps being TRBD1 or TRBD2 (7 bases each). Trimming pared 7 bases from V and 5 bases from J, leaving 23 bases between. The CDR3 is made up of 17 amino acids. Germline V CDR1 and CDR2: LNHDA, SQIVND (reference sequence). The CDR3 reads CASTIPAWEGATGELFF. CDR3 coding DNA: TGTGCCAGTACTATCCCCGCATGGGAGGGGGCTACCGGGGAGCTGTTTTTT.

This clone was seen more than once but under ten times. V gene TRBV14 combines with J gene TRBJ1-1, with D uncertain. V lost 1 base and J lost 6, with 6 bases in between. There are 12 residues in the CDR3. Germline loops: CDR1 SGHDN, CDR2 FVKESK. The CDR3 here is CASSQVGAEAFF. CDR3 DNA sequence: TGTGCCAGCAGCCAAGTCGGCGCTGAAGCTTTCTTT.

This rearrangement joins TRBV15 to TRBJ2-7, with TRBD2 as a possible D gene (6 bases). Germline assignment: CDR1 LNHNV and CDR2 YYDKDF (reference sequence). This CDR3 spans 15 amino acids. With 1 base removed from V and 9 bases from J, the gap between germline ends came to 19 bases. The CDR3 spells CATSRVGAPTEGQYF. The DNA of the CDR3 is TGTGCCACCAGCAGAGTAGGGGCACCCACGGAGGGGCAGTACTTC.

The chain recombines TRBV5-1 with TRBJ1-1; 10 bases are a match to TRBD1. CDR1 and CDR2 (germline): SGHRS, YFSETQ. This CDR3 contains 16 residues. The ends lost 4 bases at V and 5 bases at J; junction bases unmatched: 11. CDR3 DNA: TGCGCCAGCAGCCATACGCCGGGACAGGGGAAAACTGAAGCTTTCTTT. Its protein is CASSHTPGQGKTEAFF.

This sequence joins TRBV7-8 and TRBJ1-1, with a possible D match to TRBD1 (6 bases). The V end was cut by 6 bases, the J end by 1 base, with 12 bases between. The CDR3 loop spans 14 amino acids. Germline V gene lookup returns CDR1 SGHVS and CDR2 FQNEAQ. The CDR3 region is CASSRLQGNTEAFF. The CDR3, as DNA: TGTGCCAGCAGTCGATTACAGGGGAACACTGAAGCTTTCTTT.

The V call is TRBV7-6, the J call TRBJ2-3, with D possibly matching TRBD2 (7 bases). The CDR3 length is 18 residues. CDR1 SGHVS and CDR2 FNYEAQ come from the germline V gene. Between the trimmed V and J ends, which lost 2 bases and 0 bases, there was a span of 18 bases. The CDR3 bases are TGTGCCAGCAGCTTAAGTGCGTTGCGGGGGCCCAGCACAGATACGCAGTATTTT. Translating gives CASSLSALRGPSTDTQYF.

This chain uses TRBV28 with TRBJ2-7; 8 nucleotides agree with TRBD1. The length of the CDR3 is 15 residues. Per germline, CDR1 MDHEN and CDR2 SYDVKM. The junction had 3 bases not matched to a gene; V was cut back by 2 bases and J by 0 bases. The CDR3 nucleotides read TGTGCCAGCAGTTTAGGGACAGGTGGCTCCTACGAGCAGTACTTC. It encodes CASSLGTGGSYEQYF.

The chain is built from TRBV10-1 and TRBJ2-7; D remains ambiguous. The CDR3 has 14 amino acids. The V and J ends lost 2 bases and 3 bases respectively, with 11 bases between them. Germline V gene sequence: CDR1 WNHNN, CDR2 SYGVQD (reference sequence). Here the CDR3 reads CASSEGQNNYEQYF. The CDR3 nucleotides read TGCGCCAGCAGTGAGGGCCAGAACAACTACGAGCAGTACTTC.

Turning to this clone: This sample also contains other DNA sequences that code for the same CDR3. The J gene is TRBJ2-7, the V gene TRBV18; possibly TRBD2 for D (5 bases). The germline V gene has CDR1 KGHSH and CDR2 LQKENI. The V end was cut by 3 bases, the J end by 2 bases, with 5 bases between. CDR3 length: 12 residues. This CDR3 reads CASSPGAYEQYF. The CDR3 region has the DNA TGTGCCAGCTCACCCGGGGCCTACGAGCAGTACTTC.